Listed here are 31 T cell receptor beta chains from one sample, sequenced in a study of vaccination and CD4 T cells after COVID-19. Their antigen targets remain unknown. Treatment here: 10-day PBMC culture with coronavirus spike peptide pools or control peptides (ViraFEST assay). An Oncomine TCR Beta short-read assay was used to sequence the DNA from cultured CD4+ T cells. TCRdb reanalysed the PCR reads using MiXCR and keeps one entry per CDR3 protein. The sample yields around 9,100 distinct CDR3 sequences, roughly 71% seen once. Material: CD4+ T cells from blood, cultured in vitro. These receptors came from a human donor who had recovered from COVID-19.

The V and J genes are TRBV7-2 and TRBJ2-5; TRBD2 might be the D (5 bases). The CDR3 is made up of 15 amino acids. V was cut by 0 bases and J by 2 bases, with 10 bases left in between. Germline lookup yields CDR1 SGHTA and CDR2 FQGNSA. The CDR3, as DNA: TGTGCCAGCAGCTTAGCGCTAGCTCGTCAAGAGACCCAGTACTTC. It translates to CASSLALARQETQYF. Based on the CDR3 plus reference TRBV7-2 and TRBJ2-5, the full variable domain is GAGVSQSPSNKVTEKGKDVELRCDPISGHTALYWYRQSLGQGLEFLIYFQGNSAPDKSGLPSDRFSAERTGGSVSTLTIQRTQQEDSAVYLCASSLALARQETQYFGPGTRLLVL.

The gene calls are TRBV24-1 and TRBJ2-3, with 10 bases matching TRBD2. The J segment lost 8 bases and the V segment lost 4 bases, leaving 8 bases of the junction unmatched. The CDR3 contains 15 residues. Germline CDR1 reads KGHDR; CDR2 reads SFDVKD. CDR3 region: CATSDAGTSAGTQYF. In DNA, the CDR3 is TGTGCCACCAGTGACGCCGGGACTAGCGCTGGTACGCAGTATTTT.

The gene calls are TRBV19 and TRBJ2-5; 13 bases align to TRBD2. The CDR3 consists of 16 residues. V shed 2 bases and J 2 bases; nucleotides not matched to a gene: 2. The germline CDR1 and CDR2 sequences are LNHDA and SQIVND (reference sequence). The CDR3 region is CASSIRTSGSQETQYF. As DNA, the CDR3 is TGTGCCAGTAGTATACGGACTAGCGGGAGTCAAGAGACCCAGTACTTC.

The gene calls are TRBV2 and TRBJ2-3; D is uncertain. Trimming removed 3 bases from V and 4 bases from J, with 11 bases in between. The CDR3 runs 14 residues. CDR1 is SNHLY and CDR2 is FYNNEI in the germline V gene. The CDR3 loop reads CASSDRSGSDTQYF. As DNA, the CDR3 is TGTGCCAGCAGTGATAGGAGTGGGTCAGATACGCAGTATTTT.

The CDR3 protein is CSATGLLHEQYF. For the CDR3, the DNA is TGCAGTGCTACGGGACTACTGCACGAGCAGTACTTC. V gene TRBV20-1 combines with J gene TRBJ2-7; TRBD2 matches 7 bases. The J segment lost 5 bases and the V segment lost 4 bases, leaving 5 bases of the junction unmatched. The CDR3 totals 12 residues. Germline lookup yields CDR1 DFQATT and CDR2 SNEGSKA (reference sequence).

The genes are TRBV19 and TRBJ1-5; 8 bases line up with TRBD1. The CDR3 length is 15 residues. V was pared by 5 bases and J by 6 bases, with 9 bases of the junction left unmatched. Germline V gene sequence: CDR1 LNHDA, CDR2 SQIVND (reference sequence). The CDR3 reads CASSGVGQGGQPQHF. The CDR3 DNA is TGTGCCAGTAGTGGGGTAGGACAGGGCGGTCAGCCCCAGCATTTT.

The chain links TRBV18 to TRBJ1-1, with 9 bases matching TRBD1. J lost 4 bases, V lost 3 bases, and 0 bases had no gene match. CDR3 length: 13 amino acids. Germline V CDR1 and CDR2: KGHSH, LQKENI. Here the CDR3 reads CASSPGQGTEAFF. DNA of the CDR3: TGTGCCAGCTCACCGGGACAGGGCACTGAAGCTTTCTTT. Drawing the rest from reference TRBV18 and TRBJ1-1, the complete variable domain is NAGVMQNPRHLVRRRGQEARLRCSPMKGHSHVYWYRQLPEEGLKFMVYLQKENIIDESGMPKERFSAEFPKEGPSILRIQQVVRGDSAAYFCASSPGQGTEAFFGQGTRLTVV.

The DNA for the CDR3 is TGTGCCAGCAGTTACGAGGAGCGGGGGGGCCGCGGCGAGCAGTACTTC. Protein: CASSYEERGGRGEQYF. The V gene is TRBV6-5, the J gene TRBJ2-7; 10 positions match TRBD2. The CDR3 has 16 residues. Per germline, CDR1 MNHEY and CDR2 SVGAGI. The V segment lost 2 bases and the J segment 6 bases; nucleotides outside the gene matches: 10.

A note on this clonotype: A junction boundary mismatches the germline segment, possibly from a read error. The gene calls are TRBV6-1 and TRBJ1-1, with 7 nucleotides matching TRBD1. Germline V CDR1 and CDR2: MNHNS, SASEGT. The CDR3 has 13 amino acids. Here the CDR3 reads CASNEQGPLEAFF. CDR3 DNA: TGTGCCAGCAATGAACAGGGGCCGCTGGAAGCTTTCTTT.

The chain combines TRBV4-1 with TRBJ1-5; D might be TRBD1 (6 bases). V was shortened by 1 base and J by 4 bases, with 20 bases between the two germline ends. Germline V gene data show CDR1 as MGHRA and CDR2 as YSYEKL. The CDR3 loop spans 18 amino acids. CDR3 sequence: CASSQVLVLQGRNQPQHF. The CDR3 DNA reads as TGCGCCAGCAGCCAAGTGTTGGTCTTACAGGGAAGGAATCAGCCCCAGCATTTT.

Notes on this clonotype: The CDR3 does not close with the conserved phenylalanine or tryptophan, likely indicating a read error. The J gene is TRBJ1-2, the V gene TRBV7-9; no reliable D call. In germline, CDR1 is SEHNR, CDR2 FQNEAQ (reference sequence). Trimming removed 5 bases at V and 4 bases at J, with 14 bases between. This CDR3 comprises 14 residues. CDR3 loop: CASSPSSRGYGYTL. The CDR3 nucleotides read TGTGCCAGCAGCCCAAGCTCTCGGGGCTATGGCTACACCCTC.

The rearrangement links TRBV6-1 to TRBJ1-1; D not certain. The germline V and J ends were trimmed by 6 bases and 2 bases, with 10 bases remaining between them. The CDR3 runs to 13 residues. From germline, CDR1 is MNHNS and CDR2 SASEGT. CDR3 in amino acids: CASRRTVNTEAFF. CDR3 nucleotide sequence: TGTGCCAGCAGACGGACGGTAAACACTGAAGCTTTCTTT.

V is TRBV2 and J is TRBJ2-5; weak D call: TRBD1 (5 bases). The germline CDR1 and CDR2 sequences are SNHLY and FYNNEI. The germline V and J ends were trimmed by 7 bases and 1 base, with 16 bases remaining between them. The length of the CDR3 is 15 residues. The CDR3 region is CASTPSRGTQETQYF. The CDR3, as DNA: TGTGCCAGCACACCATCAAGGGGTACCCAAGAGACCCAGTACTTC.

The V gene is TRBV11-2, the J gene TRBJ2-7; D is undetermined. Germline V gene sequence: CDR1 SGHAT, CDR2 FQNNGV. Trimming removed 0 bases from V and 3 bases from J, with 12 bases in between. This CDR3 contains 15 residues. CDR3 sequence reads: CASSLERGNNYEQYF. In DNA form, the CDR3 reads TGTGCCAGCAGCTTAGAACGCGGAAACAACTACGAGCAGTACTTC.

The rearrangement uses TRBV27 and TRBJ1-1; D perhaps matches TRBD1 (6 bases). This CDR3 spans 17 amino acids. V dropped 5 bases and J dropped 4 bases, with 23 bases sitting between them. From germline, CDR1 is MNHEY and CDR2 SMNVEV (reference sequence). The CDR3 spells CASSLRDGGFEGTEAFF. CDR3 coding DNA: TGTGCCAGCAGTCTCCGCGACGGGGGCTTTGAGGGCACTGAAGCTTTCTTT.

The V gene is TRBV7-2, the J gene TRBJ1-1, with a tentative D call TRBD1 (5 bases). CDR3 size: 15 residues. Trimming removed 5 bases at V and 1 base at J, with 14 bases between. Germline V lookup: CDR1 SGHTA, CDR2 FQGNSA. CDR3 sequence: CASSLLGTGNTEAFF. DNA for the CDR3: TGTGCCAGCAGCCTATTGGGGACGGGGAACACTGAAGCTTTCTTT.

This clonotype showed up just once. This chain links TRBV6-5 with TRBJ1-6; 8 nucleotides match TRBD1. Germline CDR1 MNHEY, CDR2 SVGAGI. V lost 2 bases and J lost 5; bases outside the gene matches: 8. The CDR3 totals 17 residues. The DNA of the CDR3 is TGTGCCAGCAGTTACGGGTTGACAGGGGCGGATAATTCACCCCTCCACTTT. Protein sequence: CASSYGLTGADNSPLHF.

The chain uses TRBV19 and TRBJ1-6; TRBD1 matches at 7 bases. The CDR3 runs to 14 residues. J was trimmed by 9 bases and V by 5 bases; bases with no gene match: 7. From germline, CDR1 is LNHDA and CDR2 SQIVND (reference sequence). CDR3 DNA sequence: TGTGCCAGTAGTCCGACAGGGTGGGCTTCACCCCTCCACTTT. Protein product: CASSPTGWASPLHF.

This clonotype was counted a few times. The J gene is TRBJ1-5, the V gene TRBV20-1; 10 positions match TRBD1. Germline CDR1 DFQATT, CDR2 SNEGSKA (reference sequence). V lost 1 base, J lost 5 bases, and 2 bases stayed unmatched. The CDR3 spans 14 residues. CDR3 coding DNA: TGCAGTGCTAGAGGCGGGACAGGGGATCAGCCCCAGCATTTT. Translation: CSARGGTGDQPQHF.

The genes are TRBV10-1 and TRBJ2-3, with TRBD2 identical over 9 bases. The V gene end was trimmed by 2 bases and the J gene end by 5 bases; junction bases not matched to a gene: 8. Germline CDR1 and CDR2: WNHNN and SYGVQD (reference sequence). The CDR3 sequence is 16 residues long. In nucleotides, the CDR3 is TGCGCCAGCAGTGAGGGGCTAGCGGGAAAGAAAGATACGCAGTATTTT. Its protein product is CASSEGLAGKKDTQYF.

This sequence joins TRBV5-1 and TRBJ1-6, with D hard to call. There are 16 residues in the CDR3. V was clipped by 5 bases and J by 8 bases, with 20 bases between them. In germline, CDR1 is SGHRS, CDR2 YFSETQ. In DNA, the CDR3 is TGCGCCAGCAGTCTCGGAACACCGGGCGGGGATTCACCCCTCCACTTT. It codes for CASSLGTPGGDSPLHF.

The rearrangement joins TRBV27 to TRBJ2-1, with 10 nucleotides matching TRBD2. The CDR3 runs to 17 residues. V shed 5 bases and J 4 bases; nucleotides not matched to a gene: 11. Germline V gene sequence: CDR1 MNHEY, CDR2 SMNVEV (reference sequence). CDR3 nucleotide sequence: TGTGCCAGCAGTACCCCGATAGCGGGAGGTCGTTACAATGAGCAGTTCTTC. This encodes CASSTPIAGGRYNEQFF.

This clonotype appeared a few times. The J gene is TRBJ1-6, the V gene TRBV6-1, with 9 bases that match TRBD1. Germline V gene lookup returns CDR1 MNHNS and CDR2 SASEGT. V lost 5 bases and J lost 9; bases outside the gene matches: 2. The CDR3 has 13 residues. The CDR3 DNA reads as TGTGCCAGCAGTCCGGACAGGGGTTCACCCCTCCACTTT. This sequence encodes CASSPDRGSPLHF.

The chain links TRBV20-1 to TRBJ2-1; TRBD2 matches 9 bases. V lost 6 bases to trimming and J lost 7 bases; unmatched junction nucleotides: 10. This CDR3 has 14 residues. CDR1 and CDR2 from the germline V gene are DFQATT and SNEGSKA (reference sequence). The CDR3 coding sequence is TGCAGTGCCCTGTTGGGCGGGGGGGCGAATGAGCAGTTCTTC. It encodes CSALLGGGANEQFF.

The chain combines TRBV5-1 with TRBJ2-7; 11 bases map to TRBD2. Per the germline V gene, CDR1 is SGHRS and CDR2 is YFSETQ. The ends lost 5 bases at V and 3 bases at J; junction bases unmatched: 4. The CDR3 sequence is 14 residues long. The CDR3 loop is CASRAGTSGYEQYF. In DNA, the CDR3 is TGCGCCAGCAGAGCCGGGACTAGCGGCTACGAGCAGTACTTC.

The chain carries TRBV6-1 and TRBJ1-5; 10 bases match TRBD1. The germline CDR1 and CDR2 sequences are MNHNS and SASEGT. CDR3 length equals 14 residues. Trimming removed 7 bases from V and 2 bases from J; junction bases left unmatched: 2. The CDR3 loop reads CASTTGGGNQPQHF. The DNA for the CDR3 is TGTGCCAGCACGACAGGGGGCGGCAATCAGCCCCAGCATTTT.

This chain connects TRBV11-2 to TRBJ1-1, with 7 bases identical to TRBD1. V dropped 5 bases and J dropped 1; count of bases not matched to a gene: 7. Looked up from germline, CDR1 is SGHAT and CDR2 is FQNNGV. The CDR3 consists of 15 residues. As DNA, the CDR3 is TGTGCCAGCAGCGTGATACAGGGGTCGAACACTGAAGCTTTCTTT. Encoded protein: CASSVIQGSNTEAFF.

This chain uses TRBV19 with TRBJ1-5; possible D gene TRBD1, 6 bases. With 5 bases removed from V and 0 bases from J, the gap between germline ends came to 11 bases. Germline loops: CDR1 LNHDA, CDR2 SQIVND (reference sequence). The CDR3 is made up of 15 amino acids. The DNA for the CDR3 is TGTGCCAGTAGTTGGGACACCAATAGCAATCAGCCCCAGCATTTT. Its translation is CASSWDTNSNQPQHF.

The gene calls are TRBV4-2 and TRBJ2-5; D unresolved. The V gene lost 4 bases and the J gene lost 5 bases, with 11 bases spanning the gap. This CDR3 spans 13 amino acids. Germline CDR1 is LGHNA and CDR2 is YNFKEQ. The CDR3 DNA reads TGTGCCAGCAGCCCAAGTTTGGCGGAGACCCAGTACTTC. Translating gives CASSPSLAETQYF.

V usage is TRBV4-1 and J usage is TRBJ2-2, with 10 bases fitting TRBD2. This CDR3 has 16 amino acids. Trimming cost V 0 bases and J 7 bases; bases outside gene matches: 5. Germline V gene sequence: CDR1 MGHRA, CDR2 YSYEKL. The CDR3 coding sequence is TGCGCCAGCAGCCAAGAGATGAGGACTAGCGGCGGGGAGCTGTTTTTT. Its translation is CASSQEMRTSGGELFF.

This chain links TRBV6-1 with TRBJ1-2; D uncertain. CDR1 and CDR2 (germline): MNHNS, SASEGT. This CDR3 spans 14 amino acids. Trimming removed 6 bases from V and 2 bases from J, with 13 bases in between. The CDR3 is CASRAGKGNYGYTF. The CDR3 nucleotides read TGTGCCAGCAGAGCGGGCAAGGGCAACTATGGCTACACCTTC.